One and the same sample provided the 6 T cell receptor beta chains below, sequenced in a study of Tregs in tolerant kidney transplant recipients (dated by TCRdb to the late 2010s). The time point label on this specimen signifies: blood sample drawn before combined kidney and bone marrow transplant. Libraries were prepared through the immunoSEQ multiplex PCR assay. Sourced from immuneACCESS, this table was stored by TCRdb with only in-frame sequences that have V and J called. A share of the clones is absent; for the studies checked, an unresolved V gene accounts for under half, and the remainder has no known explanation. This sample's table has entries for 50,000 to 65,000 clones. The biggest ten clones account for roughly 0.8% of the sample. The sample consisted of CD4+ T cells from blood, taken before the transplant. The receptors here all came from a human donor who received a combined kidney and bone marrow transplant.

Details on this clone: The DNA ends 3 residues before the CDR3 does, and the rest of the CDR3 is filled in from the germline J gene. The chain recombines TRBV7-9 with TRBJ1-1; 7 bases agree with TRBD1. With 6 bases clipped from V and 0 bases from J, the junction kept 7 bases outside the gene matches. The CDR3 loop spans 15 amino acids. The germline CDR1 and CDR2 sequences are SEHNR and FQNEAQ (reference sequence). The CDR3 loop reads CASSLQGRMNTEAFF. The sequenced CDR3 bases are TGTGCCAGCAGTCTACAGGGGCGGATGAACACTGAA.

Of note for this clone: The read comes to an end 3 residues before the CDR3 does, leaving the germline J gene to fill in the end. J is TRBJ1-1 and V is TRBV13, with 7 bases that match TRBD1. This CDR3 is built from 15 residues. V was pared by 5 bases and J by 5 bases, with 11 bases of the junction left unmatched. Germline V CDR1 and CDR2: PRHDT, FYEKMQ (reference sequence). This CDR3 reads CASSTRQGLRTEAFF. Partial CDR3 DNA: TGTGCCAGCAGCACGAGACAGGGTCTTAGGACTGAA.

The CDR3 reads CASSESRGRTRGYTF. The CDR3 DNA, read in part, is TGCGCCAGCAGTGAGAGTCGGGGCCGGACTAGAGGC. V usage is TRBV10-1 and J usage is TRBJ1-2; possible D gene TRBD1, 5 bases. Sequencing ends 3 residues short of the CDR3 end; the germline J gene provides the rest. Germline loops: CDR1 WNHNN, CDR2 SYGVQD (reference sequence). The CDR3 covers 15 residues.

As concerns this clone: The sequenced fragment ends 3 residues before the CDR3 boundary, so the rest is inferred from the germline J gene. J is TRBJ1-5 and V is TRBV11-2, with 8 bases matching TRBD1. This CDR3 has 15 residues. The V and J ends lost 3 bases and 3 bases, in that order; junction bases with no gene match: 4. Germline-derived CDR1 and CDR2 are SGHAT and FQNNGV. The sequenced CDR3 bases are TGTGCCAGCAGCTTGGGGGGACAGGCCAATCAGCCC. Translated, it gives CASSLGGQANQP. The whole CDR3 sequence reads CASSLGGQANQPQHF.

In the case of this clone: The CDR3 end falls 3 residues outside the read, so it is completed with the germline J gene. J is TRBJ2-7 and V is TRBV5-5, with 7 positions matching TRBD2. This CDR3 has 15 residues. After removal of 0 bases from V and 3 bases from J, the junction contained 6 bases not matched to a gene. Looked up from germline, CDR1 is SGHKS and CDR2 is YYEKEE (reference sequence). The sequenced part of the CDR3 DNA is TGTGCCAGCAGCTTGGACGGGGGGATCCTCTACGAG. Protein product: CASSLDGGILYE. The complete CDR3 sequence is CASSLDGGILYEQYF.

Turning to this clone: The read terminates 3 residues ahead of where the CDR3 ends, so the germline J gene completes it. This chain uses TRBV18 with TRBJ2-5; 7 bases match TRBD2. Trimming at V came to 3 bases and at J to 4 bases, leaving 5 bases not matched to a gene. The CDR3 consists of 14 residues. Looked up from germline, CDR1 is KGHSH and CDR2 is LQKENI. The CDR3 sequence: CASSPVGGSETQYF. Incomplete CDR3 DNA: TGTGCCAGCTCACCCGTGGGGGGGTCAGAGACC.